This TCR beta chain was recorded in a study of blood T cell repertoires in COVID-19 (dated by TCRdb to about 2020). With respect to the entire study: Samples covering the acute and convalescent phases of COVID-19 were provided by collaborators in the United States, Italy and Spain. The dataset comprised deeply sampled blood TCRbeta repertoires from subjects exposed to, actively infected with, or recovered from COVID-19. Where available, HLA class I and class II types were obtained from metadata supplied by the sample provider rather than from assay-based typing. A de-identified subject ID, COVID-19 status, age in years and sex were almost always included in the sample metadata. The material from the prospective study consisted of cDNA or gDNA derived from T cells, B-cell-depleted T cells, or PBMCs. The repertoires were released in a freely available public database intended as a resource for research on the immune response to SARS-CoV-2. Samples came from the ongoing ImmuneRACE study (first 160 participants) plus 1,254 subjects from 6 global collaborators.

TCRbeta CDR3 regions were amplified from genomic DNA by means of the immunoSEQ Assay, a bias-controlled multiplex PCR. On the authors' methods: Within the assay, amplification of reference gene primers was used to estimate how many nucleated cells each sample contained. Sequence reads were collapsed and filtered to measure the absolute abundance of every unique TCRbeta CDR3 rearrangement. For each sample, productive Simpson clonality was calculated by taking the square root of Simpson's diversity index across productive rearrangements. TCRdb re-hosts the immuneACCESS table, in-frame sequences only. Its copies lack some clones; in the studies checked, an unresolved V gene accounts for under half of them, and the cause for the rest is not known. From that table come the V and J calls and clone size; the DNA was used to work out D and trimming. The sample profile shows 240,000 or so clones; 86% of them were found once. The ten largest account for around an eighth of the sample.

Summary of the overall study and its limitations: The amount of clinical and demographic metadata varied by source and participant and was provided uncurated.

Reading from cysteine to phenylalanine, the CDR3 counts 16 amino acids. Solely the CDR3 DNA is kept, with 48 bases framed from the first base. The germline V gene encodes CDR1 SGDLS and CDR2 YYNGEE. V and J lose 2 bases and 7 bases, and a span of 18 bases separates them. Whole blood was collected in K2EDTA tubes by collaborating institutions according to the institutions' own protocols. For TCRbeta analysis, collaborators shipped samples in one of three forms: frozen whole blood, isolated PBMCs, or DNA extracted from either of those sample types. About this clone itself: There is no known antigen for this receptor. No qualities accompany the bases; no much larger clone lies one base away.

Sequencing input: peripheral blood. The chain was built from TRBV9 and TRBJ1-4, with a weak D call of TRBD1 (6 bases match). This receptor was identified in a man older than 75 with acute or convalescent COVID-19. The CDR3 loop reads CASSVGAGARGEKLFF. The nucleotides are TGTGCCAGCAGCGTGGGTGCCGGGGCCAGGGGTGAAAAACTGTTTTTT.